Only a few counts were recorded for the clone carrying this T cell receptor (beta chain). Its antigen remains unknown. This sample is drawn from a study of blood T cells in healthy people across ages. Overall study results and limits: With donor CMV status unknown, expanded clonotype changes were possibly confounded.

Trimming took off 0 bases at V and 0 bases at J, with 20 bases between the two ends. The CDR3 consists of 19 residues. Per germline, CDR1 LGHNA and CDR2 YNFKEQ. Primed by a sample-barcoded 5' primer and a J-beta primer mix, a second PCR proceeded for 7 to 11 cycles. Each cDNA molecule received a tag from a template-switch adaptor that had 12 random nucleotides. TCRdb itself ran the 5' RACE reads through MiXCR, one entry per CDR3 protein. The table includes some 1.4 million distinct CDR3 sequences, roughly 40% detected once. Each sample gave at least 6 million isolated PBMCs. Each sample yielded at least 5 micrograms of PBMC total RNA.

This TCR was recovered from a woman aged 18-35 years in good health. The sequenced sample was blood. The rearrangement links TRBV4-2 to TRBJ1-2, with D possibly matching TRBD1 (5 bases). CDR3 nucleotides: TGTGCCAGCAGCCAAGATGCGGGGCAGGCCGGAAAGACTAACTATGGCTACACCTTC. Translated: CASSQDAGQAGKTNYGYTF.